This T cell receptor beta chain derives from a study of T cell responses to AZD1222 COVID-19 vaccine. Overall study results and limits: When two AZD1222 doses had been given, Spike-specific TCR breadth and depth rose.

A note on this clone: Its antigen is undetermined.

Germline values: CDR1 KGHSH, CDR2 LQKENI. V lost 6 bases and J lost 0; bases outside the gene matches: 4. This CDR3 is 16 amino acids long. Clones were sequenced by immunoSEQ multiplex PCR, and TCRdb holds only the in-frame ones, with some missing. The table includes roughly 100,000 clones, roughly 88% detected once. The V call is TRBV18, the J call TRBJ1-3; the match to TRBD1 covers 11 bases. This TCR was sampled from an adult in good health. The material was peripheral blood, obtained on day 0 of AZD1222 vaccination. The CDR3 DNA is TGTGCCAGCTCCCCCGGGACAGGGGGCTCTGGAAACACCATATATTTT. This sequence encodes CASSPGTGGSGNTIYF.